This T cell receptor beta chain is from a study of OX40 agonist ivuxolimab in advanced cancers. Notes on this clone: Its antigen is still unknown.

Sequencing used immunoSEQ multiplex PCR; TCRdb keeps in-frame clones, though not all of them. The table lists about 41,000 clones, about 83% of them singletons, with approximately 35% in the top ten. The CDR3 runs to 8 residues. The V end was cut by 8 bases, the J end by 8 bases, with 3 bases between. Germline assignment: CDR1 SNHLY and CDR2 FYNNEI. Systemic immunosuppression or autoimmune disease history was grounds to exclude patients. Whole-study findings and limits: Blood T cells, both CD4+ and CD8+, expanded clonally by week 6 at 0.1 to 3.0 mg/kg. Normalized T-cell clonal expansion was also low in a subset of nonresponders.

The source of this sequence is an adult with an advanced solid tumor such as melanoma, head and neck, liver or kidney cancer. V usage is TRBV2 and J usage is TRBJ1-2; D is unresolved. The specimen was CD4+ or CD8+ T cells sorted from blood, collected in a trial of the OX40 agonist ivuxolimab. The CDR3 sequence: CASSGYTF. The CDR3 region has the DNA TGTGCCAGCTCGGGCTACACCTTC.